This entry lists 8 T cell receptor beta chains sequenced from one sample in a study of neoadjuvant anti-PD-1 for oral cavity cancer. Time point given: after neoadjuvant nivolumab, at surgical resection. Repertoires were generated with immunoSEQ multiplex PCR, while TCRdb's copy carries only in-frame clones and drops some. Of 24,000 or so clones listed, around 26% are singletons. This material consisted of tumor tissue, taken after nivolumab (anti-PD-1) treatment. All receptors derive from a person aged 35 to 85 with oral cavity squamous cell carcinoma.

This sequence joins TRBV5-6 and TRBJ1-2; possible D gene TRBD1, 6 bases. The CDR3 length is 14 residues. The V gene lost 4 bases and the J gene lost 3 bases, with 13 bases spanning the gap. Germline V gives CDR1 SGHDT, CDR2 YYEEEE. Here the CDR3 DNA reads TGTGCCAGCAGCCAGGACAGTGTCTACTATGGCTACACCTTC. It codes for CASSQDSVYYGYTF.

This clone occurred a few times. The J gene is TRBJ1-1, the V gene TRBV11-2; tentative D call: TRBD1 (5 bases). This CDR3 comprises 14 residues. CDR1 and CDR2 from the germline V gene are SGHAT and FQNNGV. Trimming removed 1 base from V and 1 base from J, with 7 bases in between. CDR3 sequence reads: CASSLAGRNTEAFF. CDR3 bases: TGTGCCAGCAGCTTAGCAGGGCGGAACACTGAAGCTTTCTTT.

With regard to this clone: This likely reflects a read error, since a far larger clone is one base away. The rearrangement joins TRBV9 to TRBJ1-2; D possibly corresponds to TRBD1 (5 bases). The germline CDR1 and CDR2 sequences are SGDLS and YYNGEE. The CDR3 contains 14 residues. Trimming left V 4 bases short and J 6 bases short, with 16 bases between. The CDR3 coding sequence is TGTGCCAGCAGCTTGCGTTCGGGGGTTAATGGCTACACCTTC. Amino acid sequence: CASSLRSGVNGYTF.

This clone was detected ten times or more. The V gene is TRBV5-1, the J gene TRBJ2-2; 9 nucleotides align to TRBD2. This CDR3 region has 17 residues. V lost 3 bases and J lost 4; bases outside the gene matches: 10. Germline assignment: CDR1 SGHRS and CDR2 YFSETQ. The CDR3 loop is CASSWGLAGSSTGELFF. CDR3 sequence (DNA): TGCGCCAGCAGCTGGGGGCTAGCGGGATCTTCCACCGGGGAGCTGTTTTTT.

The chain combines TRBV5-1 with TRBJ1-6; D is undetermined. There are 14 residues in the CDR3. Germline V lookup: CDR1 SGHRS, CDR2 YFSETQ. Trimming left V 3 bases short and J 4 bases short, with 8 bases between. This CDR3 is CASSSETYNSPLHF. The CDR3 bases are TGCGCCAGCAGCTCCGAGACGTATAATTCACCCCTCCACTTT. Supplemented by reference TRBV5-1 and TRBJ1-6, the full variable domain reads KAGVTQTPRYLIKTRGQQVTLSCSPISGHRSVSWYQQTPGQGLQFLFEYFSETQRNKGNFPGRFSGRQFSNSRSEMNVSTLELGDSALYLCASSSETYNSPLHFGNGTRLTVT.

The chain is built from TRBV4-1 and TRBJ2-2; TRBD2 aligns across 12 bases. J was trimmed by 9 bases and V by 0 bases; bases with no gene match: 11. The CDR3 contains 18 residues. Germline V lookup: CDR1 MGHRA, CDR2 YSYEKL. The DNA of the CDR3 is TGCGCCAGCAGCCAAGAGCCCCTAGCGGGGGGGCGAATGAGGGAGCTGTTTTTT. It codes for CASSQEPLAGGRMRELFF.

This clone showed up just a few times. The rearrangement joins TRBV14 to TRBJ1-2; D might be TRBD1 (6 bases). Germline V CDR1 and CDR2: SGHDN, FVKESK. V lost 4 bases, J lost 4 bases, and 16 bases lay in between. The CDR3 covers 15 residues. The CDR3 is CASSPLGARFYGYTF. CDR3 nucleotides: TGTGCCAGCAGCCCTCTGGGGGCGCGGTTCTATGGCTACACCTTC. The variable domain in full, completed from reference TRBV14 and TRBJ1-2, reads EAGVTQFPSHSVIEKGQTVTLRCDPISGHDNLYWYRRVMGKEIKFLLHFVKESKQDESGMPNNRFLAERTGGTYSTLKVQPAELEDSGVYFCASSPLGARFYGYTFGSGTRLTVV.

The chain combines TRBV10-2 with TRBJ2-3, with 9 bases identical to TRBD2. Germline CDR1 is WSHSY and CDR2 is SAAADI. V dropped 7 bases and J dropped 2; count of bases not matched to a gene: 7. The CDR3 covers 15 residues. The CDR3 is CASKIAGALTDTQYF. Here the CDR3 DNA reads TGCGCCAGCAAAATAGCGGGGGCGCTCACAGATACGCAGTATTTT.